The 8 T cell receptor beta chains given below trace back to one sample, sequenced in a study of T-cell reconstitution after alpha-beta-depleted transplantation in children. For TCRbeta, the library was prepared with unique molecular identifiers. One entry per CDR3 protein, called by TCRdb with MiXCR from the PCR reads. The sample has about 92,000 distinct CDR3 sequences; 9% to 15% are singletons. Specimen: PBMCs from the stem cell graft donor, collected from the stem cell graft. Every receptor here comes from a human donor who donated a stem cell graft to a child with inherited bone marrow failure.

This clonotype was detected ten times or more. The chain has TRBV6-2 or TRBV6-3 and TRBJ2-7; D ambiguous. The CDR3 has 9 residues. Looked up from germline, CDR1 is MNHEY and CDR2 is SVGEGT. Trimming shortened V by 11 bases and J by 2 bases, and 4 bases separated the two germline ends. DNA for the CDR3: TGTGCCCGAGCCTACGAGCAGTACTTC. Its translation is CARAYEQYF.

This clonotype was found many times. This chain joins TRBV18 and TRBJ1-1; 8 bases are a match to TRBD1. Germline CDR1 and CDR2: KGHSH and LQKENI. The trim removed 4 bases at V and 3 bases at J, leaving 7 bases unmatched. This CDR3 comprises 15 residues. The CDR3 is CASSLTDRADTEAFF. In nucleotides, the CDR3 is TGTGCCAGCTCACTCACGGACAGGGCCGACACTGAAGCTTTCTTT.

This clonotype was seen many times. J is TRBJ2-1 and V is TRBV4-1, with 8 bases aligning to TRBD2. Germline CDR1 and CDR2: MGHRA and YSYEKL. Trimming took 0 bases from V and 7 from J; bases not matched to a gene: 8. This CDR3 comprises 16 residues. CDR3 bases: TGCGCCAGCAGCCAAGAGAGCGGGAGAACTGTAAATGAGCAGTTCTTC. Protein product: CASSQESGRTVNEQFF.

This clonotype was detected ten times or more. V and J are TRBV14 and TRBJ2-1, with 11 positions matching TRBD2. J lost 8 bases, V lost 1 base, and 7 bases had no gene match. The CDR3 contains 16 residues. Per the germline V gene, CDR1 is SGHDN and CDR2 is FVKESK. The DNA of the CDR3 is TGTGCCAGCAGCCAAGTATTGACTAGCGGGATCTATGAGCAGTTCTTC. It codes for CASSQVLTSGIYEQFF.

The table lists this clonotype with many counts. This chain links TRBV3-1 with TRBJ1-5, with 9 bases fitting TRBD1. The germline gives CDR1 LGHDT, CDR2 YNNKEL (reference sequence). V gave up 1 base and J gave up 6 bases; unmatched junction bases: 7. CDR3 size: 16 residues. As DNA, the CDR3 is TGTGCCAGCAGCCAAGGGGGGACAGGGAGTAGTCAGCCCCAGCATTTT. This translates into CASSQGGTGSSQPQHF.

The chain joins TRBV4-2 to TRBJ2-2; D is uncertain. Germline loops: CDR1 LGHNA, CDR2 YNFKEQ. This CDR3 is built from 13 residues. Trimming pared 9 bases from V and 6 bases from J, leaving 14 bases between. The DNA of the CDR3 is TGTGCCAGGGGCTTCGATCTTGCCGGGGAGCTGTTTTTT. Translated, it gives CARGFDLAGELFF.

This clonotype has just a few counts. This rearrangement joins TRBV29-1 to TRBJ2-7, with 7 nucleotides matching TRBD1. This CDR3 comprises 13 residues. Germline V gives CDR1 SQVTM, CDR2 ANQGSEA. J gave up 2 bases and V 3 bases, and 4 bases lay outside the gene matches. In nucleotides, the CDR3 is TGCAGCGTTGAGACAGGGCTAACCTACGAGCAGTACTTC. Protein sequence: CSVETGLTYEQYF.

This chain links TRBV4-2 with TRBJ2-5; D call uncertain. Germline CDR1 reads LGHNA; CDR2 reads YNFKEQ. This CDR3 has 14 amino acids. Trimming shortened V by 4 bases and J by 1 base, and 10 bases separated the two germline ends. The CDR3 nucleotides read TGTGCCAGCAGCCGGACGGGCAGCCAAGAGACCCAGTACTTC. It translates to CASSRTGSQETQYF.